Listed below are T cell receptor beta chains from one sample, sequenced in a study of shared clonotypes between healthy human individuals. Here immunoSEQ multiplex PCR was the method, and the copy in TCRdb shows in-frame clones only, minus some. The sample shows nearly 500,000 clones, roughly four fifths of them seen only once. The sample consisted of PBMCs. The receptor source for this set is a woman aged 40 to 50 in good health. Some clones in this sample may be carry-over from other donors' samples. CDR3s include the opening cysteine and the closing phenylalanine or tryptophan. D genes are given only for firm matches. A clone size is listed for some rows: how often the clone was seen (once, few, many), or a class if it is expanded.

V gene	D gene	J gene	clone size	CDR3 protein	CDR3 DNA
TRBV6-1	TRBD1	TRBJ1-2	once	CASSEDRTDWDGYTF	TGTGCCAGCAGTGAGGACAGGACTGATTGGGATGGCTACACCTTC
TRBV7-2	.	TRBJ2-5	.	CASSLPPHGSQYF	TGTGCCAGCAGCTTACCCCCCCATGGGAGCCAGTACTTC
TRBV6-1	TRBD1	TRBJ1-1	once	CATGQGVNTEAFF	TGTGCCACAGGACAGGGGGTGAACACTGAAGCTTTCTTT
TRBV5-6	.	TRBJ2-2	few	CASSFSGPNTGELFF	TGTGCCAGCAGCTTTTCGGGACCCAACACCGGGGAGCTGTTTTTT
TRBV5-1	.	TRBJ2-7	.	CASSPQAGTYEQYF	TGCGCCAGCAGCCCACAAGCGGGTACCTACGAGCAGTACTTC
TRBV5-1	TRBD1	TRBJ2-7	.	CASSWDRGLTEQYF	TGCGCCAGCAGCTGGGACAGGGGGCTCACCGAGCAGTACTTC
TRBV30	.	TRBJ2-3	.	CAFPGPDADTQYF	TGTGCCTTTCCGGGACCCGACGCAGATACGCAGTATTTT
TRBV7-2	.	TRBJ2-3	few	CASSPRVGEVDTQYF	TGTGCCAGCAGCCCCCGGGTGGGGGAGGTAGATACGCAGTATTTT
TRBV11-2	.	TRBJ2-5	many	CASSLAGVETQYF	TGTGCCAGCAGCTTAGCGGGGGTGGAGACCCAGTACTTC
TRBV4-3	TRBD1	TRBJ2-7	.	CASSRHRDRNSYEQYF	TGCGCCAGCAGCCGGCACCGGGACAGGAACTCCTACGAGCAGTACTTC
TRBV29-1	TRBD1	TRBJ2-1	.	CSVEEGQGLQYNEQFF	TGCAGCGTTGAGGAGGGACAGGGGCTCCAGTACAATGAGCAGTTCTTC
TRBV28	TRBD2	TRBJ2-7	.	CASRYGPRGGEQYF	TGTGCCAGCAGGTACGGACCCCGGGGGGGCGAGCAGTACTTC
TRBV5-6	.	TRBJ2-4	once	CASSFSSGAKNIQYF	TGTGCCAGCAGCTTTTCGAGTGGGGCCAAAAACATTCAGTACTTC
TRBV9	.	TRBJ1-2	.	CASSATVGGYGYTF	TGTGCCAGCAGCGCTACCGTAGGGGGCTATGGCTACACCTTC
TRBV28	.	TRBJ1-2	.	CASSSISVGGYTF	TGTGCCAGCAGTAGTATATCAGTGGGCGGCTACACCTTC
TRBV10-3	TRBD1	TRBJ2-2	.	CAISRDRNTGELFF	TGTGCCATCAGCCGGGACAGGAACACCGGGGAGCTGTTTTTT
TRBV5-5	TRBD1	TRBJ1-3	.	CASSFWTGGNTIYF	TGTGCCAGCAGCTTCTGGACAGGGGGAAACACCATATATTTT
TRBV15	.	TRBJ1-1	.	CATSRDRERNSF	TGTGCCACCAGCAGAGATCGCGAGAGAAACTCATTT
TRBV19	TRBD2	TRBJ2-2	.	CASSTKSGVGTGELFF	TGTGCCAGTAGTACCAAGAGCGGGGTTGGTACCGGGGAGCTGTTTTTT